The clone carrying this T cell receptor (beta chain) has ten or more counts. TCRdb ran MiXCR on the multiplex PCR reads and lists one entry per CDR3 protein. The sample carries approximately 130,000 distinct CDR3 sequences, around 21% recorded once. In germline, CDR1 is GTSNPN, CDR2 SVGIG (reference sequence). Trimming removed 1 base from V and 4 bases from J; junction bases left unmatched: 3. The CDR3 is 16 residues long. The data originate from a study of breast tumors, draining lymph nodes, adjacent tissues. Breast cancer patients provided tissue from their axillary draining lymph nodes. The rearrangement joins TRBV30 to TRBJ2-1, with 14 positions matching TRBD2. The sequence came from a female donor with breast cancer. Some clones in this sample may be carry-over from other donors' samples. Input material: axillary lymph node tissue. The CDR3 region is CAWSGGTSGGYNEQFF. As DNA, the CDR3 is TGTGCCTGGAGTGGGGGGACTAGCGGGGGTTACAATGAGCAGTTCTTC.